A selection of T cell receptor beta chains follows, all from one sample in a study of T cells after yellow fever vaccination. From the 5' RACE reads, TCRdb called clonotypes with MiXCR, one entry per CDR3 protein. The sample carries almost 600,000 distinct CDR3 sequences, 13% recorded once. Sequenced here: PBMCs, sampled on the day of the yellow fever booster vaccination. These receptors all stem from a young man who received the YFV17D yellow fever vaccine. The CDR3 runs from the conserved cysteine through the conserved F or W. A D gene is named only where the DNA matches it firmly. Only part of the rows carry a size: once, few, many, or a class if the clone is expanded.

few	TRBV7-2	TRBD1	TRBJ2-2	TGTGCCAGCAGCTTACAGGGGGAAGGGGAGCTGTTTTTT	CASSLQGEGELFF
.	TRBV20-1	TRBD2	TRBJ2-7	TGCAGTGCTAGATCCGGGGACTACTCTTCCTACGAGCAGTACTTC	CSARSGDYSSYEQYF
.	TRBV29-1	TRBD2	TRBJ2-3	TGCAGCGCCTGCGCGGCAGGGTGGCTAGCGGGGCGCACAGATACGCAGTATTTT	CSACAAGWLAGRTDTQYF
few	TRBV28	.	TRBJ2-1	TGTGCCAGCAGTTTCCGAGGCAGGGTTTACAATGAGCAGTTCTTC	CASSFRGRVYNEQFF
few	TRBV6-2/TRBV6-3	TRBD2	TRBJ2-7	TGTGCCAGCAGTTACTCGTTCCTCCAGCGGGAGGCAATCTCTCGAACCTACGAGCAGTACTTC	CASSYSFLQREAISRTYEQYF
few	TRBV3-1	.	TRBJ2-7	TGTGCCAGCAGCCAAGAGAGGGTGGGCGAGCAGTACTTC	CASSQERVGEQYF
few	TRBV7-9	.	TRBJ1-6	TGTGCCAGCAGCTTACGCGGGGGAAATCCCCTCCACTTT	CASSLRGGNPLHF
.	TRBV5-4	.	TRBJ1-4	TGTGCCAGCAGCTTGGAGACTAATGAAAAACTGTTTTTT	CASSLETNEKLFF
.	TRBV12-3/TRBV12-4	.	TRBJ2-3	TGTGCCAGCAGTTGGGACGGGTCAAGGGATACGCAGTATTTT	CASSWDGSRDTQYF
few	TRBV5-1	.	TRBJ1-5	TGCGCCAGCAGCTCCGATCAGCCCCAGCATTTT	CASSSDQPQHF
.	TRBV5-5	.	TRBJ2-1	TGTGCCGGCAGCTCGCCGTTCACAGGGACCAATGAGCAGTTCTTC	CAGSSPFTGTNEQFF
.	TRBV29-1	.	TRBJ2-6	TGCAGCGTTGAAGGGGGGGCTGGGGCCAACGTCCTGACTTTC	CSVEGGAGANVLTF
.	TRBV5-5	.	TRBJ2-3	TGTGCCAGCAGCTTGGACCCCACCCCCACAGATACGCAGTATTTT	CASSLDPTPTDTQYF
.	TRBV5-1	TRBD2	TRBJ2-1	TGCGCCAGCAGCTTGAAAGGTAGGGGAAGACTAGCGGGAGTATCCTACAATGAGCAGTTCTTC	CASSLKGRGRLAGVSYNEQFF
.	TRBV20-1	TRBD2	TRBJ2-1	TGCAGTGCTAGACTTTTGCGGGAGGGCCCCGGTGAGCAGTTCTTC	CSARLLREGPGEQFF
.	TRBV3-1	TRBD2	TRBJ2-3	TGTGCCAGCAGCCAAGAACCGAGCGGGAGAATTACAGATACGCAGTATTTT	CASSQEPSGRITDTQYF
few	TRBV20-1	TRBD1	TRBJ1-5	TGCAGTGCTTACAGGGGACCAGCTCAGCCCCAGCATTTT	CSAYRGPAQPQHF
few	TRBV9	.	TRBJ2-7	TGTGCCAGCAGCGTTCAACCGGGATCCATCTACGAGCAGTACTTC	CASSVQPGSIYEQYF
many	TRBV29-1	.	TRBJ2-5	TGCAGCGTTGAAGAGAAGGGCGACCAAGAGACCCAGTACTTC	CSVEEKGDQETQYF
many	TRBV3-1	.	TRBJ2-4	TGTGCCAGCAGCCAAGAGGGGGCCGCCAAAAACATTCAGTACTTC	CASSQEGAAKNIQYF
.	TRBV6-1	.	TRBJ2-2	TGTGCCAGCAGTCCCGAGGGCCTGGGGCATGGCACCGGGGAGCTGTTTTTT	CASSPEGLGHGTGELFF
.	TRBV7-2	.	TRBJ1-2	TGTGCCAGCAGCGGGGACCCCAACTATGGCTACACCTTC	CASSGDPNYGYTF
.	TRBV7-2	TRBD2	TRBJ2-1	TGTGCCAGCACCCAAGGAGTGGCTAGCGGTTACAATGAGCAGTTCTTC	CASTQGVASGYNEQFF
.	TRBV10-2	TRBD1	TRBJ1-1	TGCGCCAGCAGCCTCTTACCCGGACAGGGGGTCACTGAAGCTTTCTTT	CASSLLPGQGVTEAFF